The T cell receptor (beta chain) under discussion was sequenced for a study of PD-1 blockade in classical Hodgkin lymphoma. The study's findings and limits: Diminished baseline TCR diversity has been reported in newly diagnosed patients relative to healthy donors. Factors driving the repertoire differences, possibly disease activity or prior therapy, remain undefined.

As to this clone: Its antigen is not identified.

V lost 3 bases and J lost 5; bases outside the gene matches: 4. The CDR3 totals 14 residues. In germline, CDR1 is SEHNR, CDR2 FQNEAQ (reference sequence). Clones were sequenced by immunoSEQ multiplex PCR, and TCRdb holds only the in-frame ones, with some missing. The table includes some 16,000 clones, around 83% detected once. Time point defined: newly diagnosed, previously untreated cHL patient sample. The CD4+ T cells used were purified from thawed PBMCs through magnetic negative selection. PBMCs from untreated, newly diagnosed classical Hodgkin lymphoma were comparison samples. The sequencing sample was made of CD4+ T cells from blood. This TCR was sampled from a human donor with classical Hodgkin lymphoma. V and J are TRBV7-9 and TRBJ2-1, with 7 positions matching TRBD2. The CDR3 DNA is TGTGCCAGCAGCTTCGACGGGAGGAACAATGAGCAGTTCTTC. As protein: CASSFDGRNNEQFF.